This TCR beta chain was captured in a study of cytomegalovirus exposure and HLA in healthy donors. The overall study: There were fewer than 130 million unique TCR beta sequences, drawn from roughly 200 million T cells, in an earlier analysis.

In regard to this clone: Its antigen is not identified.

Germline-derived CDR1 and CDR2 are SGHNT and YYREEE (reference sequence). The CDR3 has 15 amino acids. V was clipped by 2 bases and J by 8 bases; unmatched bases: 8. Vbeta (60) and Jbeta (13) primers were used in the PCR. Data came from immunoSEQ multiplex PCR; TCRdb stores just in-frame clones and leaves some out. The sample includes about 94,000 clones, around 66% of them seen just once. Study conclusions and caveats: A later analysis reportedly found fewer N-insertions in an Asian-associated ancestry cluster than the roughly 700-donor mean. In a later analysis, at a false discovery rate of 0.05, fewer than 20,000 TCR beta sequences matched HLA alleles.

V gene TRBV5-4 combines with J gene TRBJ2-2; 8 nucleotides agree with TRBD2. What was sequenced was PBMCs. This clonotype originated in a man under 40 in good health and CMV-seronegative. CDR3 sequence reads: CASSLMGLGKGELFF. For the CDR3, the DNA is TGTGCCAGCAGCTTAATGGGACTAGGCAAAGGGGAGCTGTTTTTT.